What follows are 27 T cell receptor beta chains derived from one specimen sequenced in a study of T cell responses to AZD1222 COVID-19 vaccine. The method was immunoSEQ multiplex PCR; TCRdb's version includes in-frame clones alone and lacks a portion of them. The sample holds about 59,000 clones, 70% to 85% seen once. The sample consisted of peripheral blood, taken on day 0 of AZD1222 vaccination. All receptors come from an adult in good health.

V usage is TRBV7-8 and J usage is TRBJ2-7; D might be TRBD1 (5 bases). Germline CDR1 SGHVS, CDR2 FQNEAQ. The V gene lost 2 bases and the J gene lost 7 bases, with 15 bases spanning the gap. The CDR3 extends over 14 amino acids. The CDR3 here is CASSLIDSLGEQYF. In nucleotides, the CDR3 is TGTGCCAGCAGCTTAATTGACAGTCTGGGGGAGCAGTACTTC.

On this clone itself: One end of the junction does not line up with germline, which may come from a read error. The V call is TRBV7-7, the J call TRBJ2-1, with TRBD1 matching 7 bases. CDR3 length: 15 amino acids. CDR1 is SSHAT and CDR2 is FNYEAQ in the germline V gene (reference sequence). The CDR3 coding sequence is TGTGCTAGCAGCCTCCGACAGGGTACCGCTAATGAGCAGTTCTTC. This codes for CASSLRQGTANEQFF.

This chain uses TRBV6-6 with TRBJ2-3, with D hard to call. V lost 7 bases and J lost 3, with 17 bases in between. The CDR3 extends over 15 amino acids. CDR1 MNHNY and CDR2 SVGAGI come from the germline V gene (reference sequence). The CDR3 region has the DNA TGTGCCAGCACCCTAGACGTTGTGCAAACAGATACGCAGTATTTT. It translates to CASTLDVVQTDTQYF.

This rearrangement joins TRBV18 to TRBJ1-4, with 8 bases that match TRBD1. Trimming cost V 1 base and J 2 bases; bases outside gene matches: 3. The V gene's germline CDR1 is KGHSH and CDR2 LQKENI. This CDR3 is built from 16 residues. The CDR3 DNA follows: TGTGCCAGCTCACCACACAGACAGGGGACTAATGAAAAACTGTTTTTT. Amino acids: CASSPHRQGTNEKLFF.

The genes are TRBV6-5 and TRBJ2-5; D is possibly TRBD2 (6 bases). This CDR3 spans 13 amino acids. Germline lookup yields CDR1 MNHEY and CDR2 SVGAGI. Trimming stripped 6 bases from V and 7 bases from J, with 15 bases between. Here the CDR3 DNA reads TGTGCCAGCAGCCGCGGGAAGGAAGGGACCCAGTACTTC. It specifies CASSRGKEGTQYF.

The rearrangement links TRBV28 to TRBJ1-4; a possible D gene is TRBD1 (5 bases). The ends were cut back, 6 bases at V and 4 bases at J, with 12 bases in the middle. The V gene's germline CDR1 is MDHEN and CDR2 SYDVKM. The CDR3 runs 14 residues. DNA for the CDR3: TGTGCCAGCAGGCGGGGACGCTTTAATGAAAAACTGTTTTTT. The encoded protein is CASRRGRFNEKLFF.

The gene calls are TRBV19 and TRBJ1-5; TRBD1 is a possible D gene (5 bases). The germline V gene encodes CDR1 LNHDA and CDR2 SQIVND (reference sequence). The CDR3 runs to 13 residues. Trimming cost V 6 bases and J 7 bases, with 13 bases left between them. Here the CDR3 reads CASSPQVYQPQHF. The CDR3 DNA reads TGTGCCAGTAGCCCACAGGTATACCAGCCCCAGCATTTT.

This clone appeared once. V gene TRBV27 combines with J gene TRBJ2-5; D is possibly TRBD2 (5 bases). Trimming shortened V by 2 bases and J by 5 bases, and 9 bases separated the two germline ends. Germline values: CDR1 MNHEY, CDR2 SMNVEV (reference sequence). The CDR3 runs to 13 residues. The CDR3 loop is CASSLRRWETQYF. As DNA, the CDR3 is TGTGCCAGCAGTTTACGGAGGTGGGAGACCCAGTACTTC.

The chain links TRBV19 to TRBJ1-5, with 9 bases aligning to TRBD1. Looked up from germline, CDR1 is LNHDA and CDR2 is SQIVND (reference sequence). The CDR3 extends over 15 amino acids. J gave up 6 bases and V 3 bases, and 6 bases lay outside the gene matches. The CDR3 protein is CASSIRTGERQPQHF. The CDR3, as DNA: TGTGCCAGTAGTATTAGGACAGGGGAGCGTCAGCCCCAGCATTTT.

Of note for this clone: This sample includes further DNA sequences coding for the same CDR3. The CDR3 nucleotides read TGTGCCAGCAGTGACAGGCGGAACACTGAAGCTTTCTTT. It translates to CASSDRRNTEAFF. The V call is TRBV2, the J call TRBJ1-1; D is uncertain. The CDR3 contains 13 residues. Germline-derived CDR1 and CDR2 are SNHLY and FYNNEI. Trimming removed 3 bases at V and 1 base at J, with 6 bases between.

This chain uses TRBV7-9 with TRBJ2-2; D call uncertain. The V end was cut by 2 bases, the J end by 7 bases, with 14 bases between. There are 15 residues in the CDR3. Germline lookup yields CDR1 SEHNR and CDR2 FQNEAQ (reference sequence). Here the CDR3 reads CASSLRPGIGGELFF. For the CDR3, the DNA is TGTGCCAGCAGCTTACGTCCGGGCATTGGCGGGGAGCTGTTTTTT.

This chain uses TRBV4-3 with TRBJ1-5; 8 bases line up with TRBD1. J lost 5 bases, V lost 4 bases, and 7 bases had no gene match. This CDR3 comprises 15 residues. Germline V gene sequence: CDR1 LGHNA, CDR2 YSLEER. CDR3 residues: CASSRETGGDQPQHF. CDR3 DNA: TGCGCCAGCAGCCGAGAAACAGGGGGGGATCAGCCCCAGCATTTT.

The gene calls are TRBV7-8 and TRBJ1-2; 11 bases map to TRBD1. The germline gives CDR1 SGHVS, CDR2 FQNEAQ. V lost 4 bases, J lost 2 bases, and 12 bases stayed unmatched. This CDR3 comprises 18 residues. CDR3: CASSSVPGQGVLNYGYTF. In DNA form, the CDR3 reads TGTGCCAGCAGCTCGGTTCCGGGACAGGGGGTCTTAAACTATGGCTACACCTTC.

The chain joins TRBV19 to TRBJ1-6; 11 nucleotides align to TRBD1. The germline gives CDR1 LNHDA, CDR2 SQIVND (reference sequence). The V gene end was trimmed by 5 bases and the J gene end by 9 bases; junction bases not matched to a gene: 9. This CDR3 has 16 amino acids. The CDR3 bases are TGTGCCAGTAGTGGTAAAGGACAGGGGGCGGCTTCACCCCTCCACTTT. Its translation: CASSGKGQGAASPLHF.

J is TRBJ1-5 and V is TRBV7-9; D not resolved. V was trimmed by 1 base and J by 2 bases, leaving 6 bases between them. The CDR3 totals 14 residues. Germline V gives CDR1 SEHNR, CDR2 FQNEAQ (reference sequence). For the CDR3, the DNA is TGTGCCAGCAGCTTAGGGGCGGGCAATCAGCCCCAGCATTTT. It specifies CASSLGAGNQPQHF.

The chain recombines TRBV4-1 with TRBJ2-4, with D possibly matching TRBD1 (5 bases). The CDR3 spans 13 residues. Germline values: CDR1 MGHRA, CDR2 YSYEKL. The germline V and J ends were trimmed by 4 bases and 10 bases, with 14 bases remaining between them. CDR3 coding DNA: TGCGCCAGCAGCCCCTCCAGGTGGACAATTCAGTACTTC. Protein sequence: CASSPSRWTIQYF.

Here the CDR3 reads CASSPEGGVFNEQFF. CDR3 DNA sequence: TGTGCCAGCAGCCCCGAAGGGGGGGTATTCAATGAGCAGTTCTTC. This chain links TRBV9 with TRBJ2-1; D possibly corresponds to TRBD2 (7 bases). The CDR3 has 15 residues. Trimming cost V 4 bases and J 6 bases, with 17 bases left between them. Germline CDR1 is SGDLS and CDR2 is YYNGEE.

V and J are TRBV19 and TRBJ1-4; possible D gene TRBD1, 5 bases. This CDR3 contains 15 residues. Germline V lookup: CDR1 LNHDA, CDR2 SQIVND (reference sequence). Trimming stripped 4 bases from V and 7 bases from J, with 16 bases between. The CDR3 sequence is CASSTRAGTTEKLFF. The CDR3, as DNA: TGTGCCAGTAGTACCCGAGCAGGGACGACTGAAAAACTGTTTTTT.

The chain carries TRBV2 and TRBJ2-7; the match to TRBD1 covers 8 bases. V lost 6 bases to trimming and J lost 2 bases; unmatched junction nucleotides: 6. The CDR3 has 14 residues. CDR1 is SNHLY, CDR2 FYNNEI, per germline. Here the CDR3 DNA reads TGTGCCAGCAGCATAGGACAGGGAACCTACGAGCAGTACTTC. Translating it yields CASSIGQGTYEQYF.

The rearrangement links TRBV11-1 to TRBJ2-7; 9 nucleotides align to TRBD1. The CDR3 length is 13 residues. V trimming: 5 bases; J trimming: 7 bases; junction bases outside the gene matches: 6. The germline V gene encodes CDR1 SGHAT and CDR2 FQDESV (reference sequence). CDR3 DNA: TGTGCCAGCAGCCCCGCGGACAGGGGAGAGCAGTACTTC. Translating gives CASSPADRGEQYF.

Here the CDR3 reads CASSLGGEQYF. CDR3 nucleotide sequence: TGTGCCAGCAGTTTGGGAGGAGAGCAGTACTTC. The chain recombines TRBV27 with TRBJ2-7, with D possibly being TRBD2 (6 bases). The CDR3 runs to 11 residues. Trimming took 3 bases from V and 7 from J, leaving 7 bases between them. CDR1 and CDR2 from the germline V gene are MNHEY and SMNVEV (reference sequence).

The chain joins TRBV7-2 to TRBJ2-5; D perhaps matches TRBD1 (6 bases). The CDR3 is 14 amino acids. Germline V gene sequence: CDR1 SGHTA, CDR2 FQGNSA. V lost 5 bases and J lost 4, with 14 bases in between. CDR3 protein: CASSALQGPETQYF. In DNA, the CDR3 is TGTGCCAGCAGCGCATTGCAGGGGCCAGAGACCCAGTACTTC. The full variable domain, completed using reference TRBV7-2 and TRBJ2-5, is GAGVSQSPSNKVTEKGKDVELRCDPISGHTALYWYRQSLGQGLEFLIYFQGNSAPDKSGLPSDRFSAERTGGSVSTLTIQRTQQEDSAVYLCASSALQGPETQYFGPGTRLLVL.

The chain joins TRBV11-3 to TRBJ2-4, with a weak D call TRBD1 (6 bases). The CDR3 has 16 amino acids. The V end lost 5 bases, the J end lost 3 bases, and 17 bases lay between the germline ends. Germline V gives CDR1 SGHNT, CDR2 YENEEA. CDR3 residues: CASSLQGSGVKNIQYF. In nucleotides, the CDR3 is TGTGCCAGCAGCCTGCAGGGGTCCGGAGTCAAAAACATTCAGTACTTC. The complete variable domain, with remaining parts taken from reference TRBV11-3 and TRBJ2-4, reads EAGVVQSPRYKIIEKKQPVAFWCNPISGHNTLYWYLQNLGQGPELLIRYENEEAVDDSQLPKDRFSAERLKGVDSTLKIQPAELGDSAVYLCASSLQGSGVKNIQYFGAGTRLSVL.

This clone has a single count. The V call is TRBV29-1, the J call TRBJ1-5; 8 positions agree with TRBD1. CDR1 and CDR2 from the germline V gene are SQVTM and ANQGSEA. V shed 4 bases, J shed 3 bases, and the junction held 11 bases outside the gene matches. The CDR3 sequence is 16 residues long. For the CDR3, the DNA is TGCAGCGTTGTCCAGTGGCCAGGGGGCGTCAATCAGCCCCAGCATTTT. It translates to CSVVQWPGGVNQPQHF.

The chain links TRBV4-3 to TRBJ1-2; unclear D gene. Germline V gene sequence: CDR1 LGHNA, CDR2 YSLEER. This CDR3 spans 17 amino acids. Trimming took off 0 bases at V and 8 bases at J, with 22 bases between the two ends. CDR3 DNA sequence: TGCGCCAGCAGCCAAGAGAAGTATGAAGGGCGAGGCTGGGGCTACACCTTC. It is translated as CASSQEKYEGRGWGYTF.

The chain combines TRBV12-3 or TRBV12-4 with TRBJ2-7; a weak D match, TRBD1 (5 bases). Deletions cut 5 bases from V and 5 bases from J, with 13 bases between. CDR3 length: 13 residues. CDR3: CASSPPQGNEQYF. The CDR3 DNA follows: TGTGCCAGCAGTCCCCCCCAGGGTAACGAGCAGTACTTC.

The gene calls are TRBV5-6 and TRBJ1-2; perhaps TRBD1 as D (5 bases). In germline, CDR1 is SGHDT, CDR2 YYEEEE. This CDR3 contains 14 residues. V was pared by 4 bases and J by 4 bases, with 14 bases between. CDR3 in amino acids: CASSPGPSSYGYTF. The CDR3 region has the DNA TGTGCCAGCAGCCCAGGGCCTAGTAGCTATGGCTACACCTTC.